This record covers a single T cell receptor beta chain. Looked up from germline, CDR1 is LNHDA and CDR2 is SQIVND (reference sequence). This CDR3 is 12 amino acids long. After removal of 6 bases from V and 5 bases from J, the junction contained 3 bases not matched to a gene. The assay was immunoSEQ multiplex PCR, and TCRdb's table has in-frame clones only and misses some. The sample holds tens of thousands of clones, around 95% seen once. The data belong to a study of human versus mouse CDR3 diversity and MHC coevolution. The overall study: Each sample yielded about 0.6 x 10^7 to 1.8 x 10^7 valid reads.

Sequencing was performed on naive CD4+ T cells from blood. Regarding subset: CD45RO-negative CD62L-positive naive CD4 T cells. This chain uses TRBV19 with TRBJ2-5; 7 nucleotides agree with TRBD1. This clonotype was obtained from a person aged 25 to 69 in good health. CDR3 amino acids: CASRQGKETQYF. The CDR3 bases are TGTGCCAGTAGACAGGGGAAGGAGACCCAGTACTTC.